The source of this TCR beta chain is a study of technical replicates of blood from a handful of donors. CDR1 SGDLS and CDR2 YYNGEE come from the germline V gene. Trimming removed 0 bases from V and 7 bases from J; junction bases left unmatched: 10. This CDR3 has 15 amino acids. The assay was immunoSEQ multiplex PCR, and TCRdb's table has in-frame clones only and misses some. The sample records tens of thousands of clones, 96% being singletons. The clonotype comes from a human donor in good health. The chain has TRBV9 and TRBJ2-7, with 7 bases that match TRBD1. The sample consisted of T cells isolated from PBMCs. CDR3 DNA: TGTGCCAGCAGCGTAGATCGAGGGGGCGCTCGGGAGCAGTACTTC. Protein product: CASSVDRGGAREQYF. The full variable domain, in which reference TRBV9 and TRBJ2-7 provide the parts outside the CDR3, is DSGVTQTPKHLITATGQRVTLRCSPRSGDLSVYWYQQSLDQGLQFLIQYYNGEERAKGNILERFSAQQFPDLHSELNLSSLELGDSALYFCASSVDRGGAREQYFGPGTRLTVT.